The 4 T cell receptor beta chains given below trace back to one sample, sequenced in a study of cytomegalovirus exposure and HLA in healthy donors. PCR was performed using 60 Vbeta and 13 Jbeta primers. Sequencing used immunoSEQ multiplex PCR; TCRdb keeps in-frame clones, though not all of them. The sample carries roughly 110,000 clones, 77% recorded once. Input material: PBMCs. The origin of the receptors is a man aged 40-50 years in good health and CMV-seropositive.

The chain has TRBV2 and TRBJ2-1; D is unresolved. V lost 3 bases and J lost 0, with 6 bases in between. The CDR3 spans 14 residues. CDR1 and CDR2 from the germline V gene are SNHLY and FYNNEI. The CDR3 DNA reads as TGTGCCAGCAGTGACGGTCCCTCCTACAATGAGCAGTTCTTC. Translating it yields CASSDGPSYNEQFF.

The rearrangement links TRBV15 to TRBJ1-1; 7 bases are shared with TRBD1. Germline CDR1 is LNHNV and CDR2 is YYDKDF (reference sequence). Trimming at V came to 3 bases and at J to 1 base, leaving 5 bases not matched to a gene. The CDR3 runs to 15 residues. CDR3: CATSSRTGKNTEAFF. Here the CDR3 DNA reads TGTGCCACCAGCAGCCGGACAGGAAAGAACACTGAAGCTTTCTTT.

This chain joins TRBV19 and TRBJ2-1, with TRBD2 as a possible D gene (6 bases). The CDR3 has 14 residues. Germline V gene data show CDR1 as LNHDA and CDR2 as SQIVND (reference sequence). V lost 5 bases, J lost 0 bases, and 8 bases lay in between. This CDR3 is CASSSGSSYNEQFF. In nucleotides, the CDR3 is TGTGCCAGTAGTTCCGGGAGCTCCTACAATGAGCAGTTCTTC.

This clone was seen just once. V usage is TRBV28 and J usage is TRBJ2-2, with 12 bases that match TRBD1. V gave up 8 bases and J gave up 3 bases; unmatched junction bases: 7. Germline V gene data show CDR1 as MDHEN and CDR2 as SYDVKM. CDR3 length: 16 amino acids. CDR3 loop: CASGKGQGAHTGELFF. In DNA, the CDR3 is TGTGCCAGCGGGAAGGGACAGGGGGCTCACACCGGGGAGCTGTTTTTT. Variable domain in full (rest from reference TRBV28 and TRBJ2-2): DVKVTQSSRYLVKRTGEKVFLECVQDMDHENMFWYRQDPGLGLRLIYFSYDVKMKEKGDIPEGYSVSREKKERFSLILESASTNQTSMYLCASGKGQGAHTGELFFGEGSRLTVL.